The sequence of this T cell receptor (beta chain) was determined in a study of T cell responses to AZD1222 COVID-19 vaccine. Study findings and constraints: Females outnumbered males among donors, who were mostly white British; clonal diversity was possibly underestimated.

Notes on this clone: The antigen remains unidentified.

Here immunoSEQ multiplex PCR was the method, and the copy in TCRdb shows in-frame clones only, minus some. The profile covers 100,000 to 150,000 clones, with approximately 83% appearing a single time and roughly 1.6% taken by the ten largest. The CDR3 is made up of 15 amino acids. The V and J ends lost 3 bases and 2 bases respectively, with 14 bases between them. Germline CDR1 and CDR2: MNHEY and SMNVEV (reference sequence). The receptor was derived from an adult in good health. The chain couples TRBV27 to TRBJ2-7, with TRBD2 as a possible D gene (5 bases). This specimen consisted of peripheral blood, obtained on day 0 of AZD1222 vaccination. The CDR3 DNA follows: TGTGCCAGCAGTTTCACCTCCGGGGTCCCCTACGAGCAGTACTTC. This encodes CASSFTSGVPYEQYF.